This T cell receptor beta chain was identified in a study of molecular identifiers for immune sequencing clone quantification. Bulk TCR libraries were made with methods that had been previously described and with listed TCR primers. Using its own MiXCR run on the PCR reads, TCRdb lists one record per CDR3 protein. The table records around 460,000 distinct CDR3 sequences, about a fifth of them present only once. The CDR3 contains 13 residues. Between the trimmed V and J ends, which lost 7 bases and 4 bases, there was a span of 13 bases. The germline CDR1 and CDR2 sequences are MNHNY and SVGAGI (reference sequence).

The sequenced material came from naive CD8+ T cells from blood, with Jurkat cell RNA spiked in. The subset here: FACS-sorted CD8+CD4-CCR7+CD45RA+ naive T cells. The chain is built from TRBV6-6 and TRBJ1-1, with D maybe TRBD1 (5 bases). This receptor was taken from a human donor in good health. Some libraries in this study had Jurkat cell RNA spiked in. The CDR3 here is CASTTGGVTEAFF. CDR3 coding DNA: TGTGCCAGCACCACTGGGGGGGTCACTGAAGCTTTCTTT.